Listed below are T cell receptor beta chains from one sample, sequenced in a study of CD8+CD57+ T cells in acquired aplastic anemia. Via MiXCR, TCRdb re-called the reads, giving one row per CDR3 protein. The table records some 140,000 distinct CDR3 sequences, around 41% of them present only once. The sample taken for sequencing was sorted CD4+, CD8+, or CD8+CD57+ T cells (not recorded which) from PBMCs. These receptor sequences come from a human donor in good health, serving as a control. Each CDR3 is given with its conserved first and last residue. Fields, in order: CDR3 protein, CDR3 DNA, J gene, clone size, V gene, D gene. The D gene is left open where the match is weak. Expanded clones are given a class, and other clones once, few, many or no size at all.

CDR3aa: CASSGLAGVGEQYF
CDR3nt: TGCGCCAGCAGTGGGTTAGCGGGAGTAGGCGAGCAGTACTTC
j_gene: TRBJ2-7
abundance: NA
v_gene: TRBV10-1
d_gene: TRBD2

CDR3aa: CASSQSGNGNTIYF
CDR3nt: TGTGCCAGCAGCCAGTCAGGAAATGGAAACACCATATATTTT
j_gene: TRBJ1-3
abundance: many
v_gene: TRBV13
d_gene: NA

CDR3aa: CASRRTETYEQYF
CDR3nt: TGTGCCAGCAGACGGACAGAGACCTACGAGCAGTACTTC
j_gene: TRBJ2-7
abundance: NA
v_gene: TRBV12-3/TRBV12-4
d_gene: NA

CDR3aa: CASSEHDNTEAFF
CDR3nt: TGTGCCAGCAGTGAACACGACAACACTGAAGCTTTCTTT
j_gene: TRBJ1-1
abundance: many
v_gene: TRBV6-1
d_gene: NA

CDR3aa: CAIRASGSSSYEQYF
CDR3nt: TGTGCCATCCGCGCTAGCGGGAGTTCCTCCTACGAGCAGTACTTC
j_gene: TRBJ2-7
abundance: NA
v_gene: TRBV10-3
d_gene: TRBD2

CDR3aa: CSTGGGIANYGYTF
CDR3nt: TGCAGCACCGGAGGCGGAATAGCTAACTATGGCTACACCTTC
j_gene: TRBJ1-2
abundance: NA
v_gene: TRBV29-1
d_gene: NA

CDR3aa: CASKSIGGNTIYF
CDR3nt: TGTGCCAGCAAGAGCATCGGTGGAAACACCATATATTTT
j_gene: TRBJ1-3
abundance: NA
v_gene: TRBV12-3/TRBV12-4
d_gene: NA

CDR3aa: CASSLGGQGGNTIYF
CDR3nt: TGTGCCAGCAGTTTGGGGGGACAGGGAGGGAACACCATATATTTT
j_gene: TRBJ1-3
abundance: many
v_gene: TRBV12-3/TRBV12-4
d_gene: TRBD1

CDR3aa: CASSPPGSGRVVEQFF
CDR3nt: TGTGCCAGCTCACCACCGGGTAGCGGGAGGGTCGTCGAGCAGTTCTTC
j_gene: TRBJ2-1
abundance: NA
v_gene: TRBV18
d_gene: TRBD2

CDR3aa: CAIGDPGDYGYTF
CDR3nt: TGTGCCATCGGAGATCCAGGGGACTATGGCTACACCTTC
j_gene: TRBJ1-2
abundance: NA
v_gene: TRBV10-3
d_gene: NA

CDR3aa: CASGGTAMNTEAFF
CDR3nt: TGTGCCAGCGGGGGGACAGCCATGAACACTGAAGCTTTCTTT
j_gene: TRBJ1-1
abundance: few
v_gene: TRBV27
d_gene: TRBD1

CDR3aa: CASSASRQQHNYGYTF
CDR3nt: TGTGCCAGCAGCGCGAGCCGACAGCAACATAACTATGGCTACACCTTC
j_gene: TRBJ1-2
abundance: many
v_gene: TRBV7-2
d_gene: NA

CDR3aa: CSVRTEGYGYTF
CDR3nt: TGCAGCGTAAGGACAGAGGGCTATGGCTACACCTTC
j_gene: TRBJ1-2
abundance: NA
v_gene: TRBV29-1
d_gene: NA

CDR3aa: CASSPGTLGETQYF
CDR3nt: TGTGCCAGCTCACCAGGGACTTTGGGAGAGACCCAGTACTTC
j_gene: TRBJ2-5
abundance: NA
v_gene: TRBV18
d_gene: NA

CDR3aa: CASSLGQATDTQYF
CDR3nt: TGCGCCAGCAGCTTGGGACAAGCCACAGATACGCAGTATTTT
j_gene: TRBJ2-3
abundance: many
v_gene: TRBV5-1
d_gene: NA

CDR3aa: CATSEYPGEQFF
CDR3nt: TGTGCCACCAGTGAATACCCAGGCGAGCAGTTCTTC
j_gene: TRBJ2-1
abundance: many
v_gene: TRBV24-1
d_gene: NA

CDR3aa: CASSAGGDNEQFF
CDR3nt: TGTGCCAGCAGCGCCGGGGGAGACAATGAGCAGTTCTTC
j_gene: TRBJ2-1
abundance: many
v_gene: TRBV13
d_gene: NA

CDR3aa: CASGLVVDGRPVVSYNEQFF
CDR3nt: TGTGCTAGTGGTTTGGTTGTGGACGGGAGGCCAGTAGTCTCCTACAATGAGCAGTTCTTC
j_gene: TRBJ2-1
abundance: few
v_gene: TRBV12-5
d_gene: TRBD2

CDR3aa: CASRTTGANYGYTF
CDR3nt: TGTGCCAGTAGGACGACGGGAGCTAACTATGGCTACACCTTC
j_gene: TRBJ1-2
abundance: many
v_gene: TRBV19
d_gene: NA

CDR3aa: CASTNTDTQYF
CDR3nt: TGTGCCAGTACCAACACAGATACGCAGTATTTT
j_gene: TRBJ2-3
abundance: many
v_gene: TRBV19
d_gene: NA

CDR3aa: CSAGGAGGHSDTQYF
CDR3nt: TGCAGTGCTGGAGGAGCGGGGGGGCATTCAGATACGCAGTATTTT
j_gene: TRBJ2-3
abundance: many
v_gene: TRBV20-1
d_gene: TRBD2

CDR3aa: CSARTASYEQYF
CDR3nt: TGCAGTGCTAGGACAGCCTCCTACGAGCAGTACTTC
j_gene: TRBJ2-7
abundance: NA
v_gene: TRBV20-1
d_gene: NA

CDR3aa: CATSDPDTPEQYF
CDR3nt: TGTGCCACTAGTGATCCCGACACCCCAGAGCAGTACTTC
j_gene: TRBJ2-7
abundance: NA
v_gene: TRBV24-1
d_gene: NA

CDR3aa: CSGDRLNYEQYF
CDR3nt: TGCAGTGGGGACAGATTAAACTACGAGCAGTACTTC
j_gene: TRBJ2-7
abundance: NA
v_gene: TRBV20-1
d_gene: TRBD1

CDR3aa: CASSPGQDRDKQYF
CDR3nt: TGTGCCAGCTCACCTGGACAGGATCGGGACAAGCAGTACTTC
j_gene: TRBJ2-7
abundance: many
v_gene: TRBV18
d_gene: TRBD1

CDR3aa: CASSSMAHRGADEQYF
CDR3nt: TGTGCCAGCAGTTCCATGGCCCATCGGGGGGCCGACGAGCAGTACTTC
j_gene: TRBJ2-7
abundance: many
v_gene: TRBV27
d_gene: NA

CDR3aa: CASSLGGTVYGYTF
CDR3nt: TGTGCCAGCAGCTTAGGTGGGACAGTTTATGGCTACACCTTC
j_gene: TRBJ1-2
abundance: many
v_gene: TRBV11-2
d_gene: TRBD1

CDR3aa: CASRAPPSPLHF
CDR3nt: TGTGCCAGCAGAGCGCCGCCTTCACCCCTCCACTTT
j_gene: TRBJ1-6
abundance: NA
v_gene: TRBV2
d_gene: NA

CDR3aa: CASSPGWAYNSPLHF
CDR3nt: TGTGCCAGCAGCCCAGGGTGGGCCTATAATTCACCCCTCCACTTT
j_gene: TRBJ1-6
abundance: NA
v_gene: TRBV11-3
d_gene: NA

CDR3aa: CASSETPYSGANVLTF
CDR3nt: TGCGCCAGCAGCGAGACGCCGTACTCTGGGGCCAACGTCCTGACTTTC
j_gene: TRBJ2-6
abundance: few
v_gene: TRBV5-1
d_gene: NA

CDR3aa: CASSHLGGRSDTQYF
CDR3nt: TGTGCCAGCAGCCACCTCGGAGGGCGGTCAGATACGCAGTATTTT
j_gene: TRBJ2-3
abundance: many
v_gene: TRBV3-1
d_gene: NA

CDR3aa: CASSLGGGEKLFF
CDR3nt: TGTGCCAGCAGCTTGGGAGGAGGTGAAAAACTGTTTTTT
j_gene: TRBJ1-4
abundance: many
v_gene: TRBV7-9
d_gene: NA

CDR3aa: CSAWTGGHYEQYF
CDR3nt: TGCAGTGCCTGGACTGGGGGACACTACGAGCAGTACTTC
j_gene: TRBJ2-7
abundance: NA
v_gene: TRBV20-1
d_gene: NA

CDR3aa: CASSAYYRGANETRYF
CDR3nt: TGTGCCAGCAGTGCTTATTACAGGGGCGCGAATGAGACCCGGTACTTC
j_gene: TRBJ2-5
abundance: NA
v_gene: TRBV6-1
d_gene: TRBD1

CDR3aa: CASSSRWPFVGGYTF
CDR3nt: TGTGCCAGCAGTTCCCGCTGGCCCTTCGTGGGTGGCTACACCTTC
j_gene: TRBJ1-2
abundance: many
v_gene: TRBV27
d_gene: NA

CDR3aa: CASSPGQGAQETQYF
CDR3nt: TGCGCCAGCAGTCCGGGACAGGGGGCCCAGGAGACCCAGTACTTC
j_gene: TRBJ2-5
abundance: NA
v_gene: TRBV10-1
d_gene: TRBD1

CDR3aa: CASSEPQRHEQFF
CDR3nt: TGTGCCAGCAGCGAGCCCCAGAGGCATGAGCAGTTCTTC
j_gene: TRBJ2-1
abundance: many
v_gene: TRBV9
d_gene: NA

CDR3aa: CASSTDRRGTEAFF
CDR3nt: TGTGCCAGCAGTACAGACAGGAGGGGTACTGAAGCTTTCTTT
j_gene: TRBJ1-1
abundance: many
v_gene: TRBV6-1
d_gene: NA

CDR3aa: CASSLGRGEINEKLFF
CDR3nt: TGTGCCAGCAGCTTGGGGAGGGGAGAAATTAATGAAAAACTGTTTTTT
j_gene: TRBJ1-4
abundance: NA
v_gene: TRBV5-5
d_gene: NA

CDR3aa: CAISLGNEQFF
CDR3nt: TGTGCCATCAGCCTTGGGAATGAGCAGTTCTTC
j_gene: TRBJ2-1
abundance: few
v_gene: TRBV10-3
d_gene: NA

CDR3aa: CSAGLAANTGELFF
CDR3nt: TGCAGCGCCGGACTAGCGGCGAACACCGGGGAGCTGTTTTTT
j_gene: TRBJ2-2
abundance: many
v_gene: TRBV29-1
d_gene: TRBD2

CDR3aa: CSATINEKLFF
CDR3nt: TGCAGTGCTACGATTAATGAAAAACTGTTTTTT
j_gene: TRBJ1-4
abundance: many
v_gene: TRBV20-1
d_gene: NA

CDR3aa: CASSQQITAYGYTF
CDR3nt: TGTGCCAGCAGCCAGCAAATCACGGCCTATGGCTACACCTTC
j_gene: TRBJ1-2
abundance: NA
v_gene: TRBV7-9
d_gene: NA

CDR3aa: CASSYRVDTEAFF
CDR3nt: TGTGCCAGCAGTTATAGGGTGGACACTGAAGCTTTCTTT
j_gene: TRBJ1-1
abundance: few
v_gene: TRBV12-3/TRBV12-4
d_gene: NA

CDR3aa: CAWQGEANEKLFF
CDR3nt: TGTGCCTGGCAGGGGGAGGCTAATGAAAAACTGTTTTTT
j_gene: TRBJ1-4
abundance: few
v_gene: TRBV30
d_gene: TRBD1

CDR3aa: CASSKDRGGAGELFF
CDR3nt: TGTGCCAGCAGTAAGGACAGGGGTGGCGCCGGGGAGCTGTTTTTT
j_gene: TRBJ2-2
abundance: NA
v_gene: TRBV2
d_gene: TRBD1

CDR3aa: CSLTSGTQQQFF
CDR3nt: TGCAGCCTGACTAGCGGGACACAACAGCAGTTCTTC
j_gene: TRBJ2-1
abundance: NA
v_gene: TRBV20-1
d_gene: TRBD2

CDR3aa: CASSLGQYYEQYF
CDR3nt: TGTGCCAGCAGCTTAGGACAGTACTACGAGCAGTACTTC
j_gene: TRBJ2-7
abundance: few
v_gene: TRBV7-9
d_gene: NA

CDR3aa: CSARDLARGDEKLFF
CDR3nt: TGCAGTGCTAGAGATCTAGCCCGGGGGGATGAAAAACTGTTTTTT
j_gene: TRBJ1-4
abundance: many
v_gene: TRBV20-1
d_gene: NA

CDR3aa: CASSATDRVNTEAFF
CDR3nt: TGTGCCAGCAGCGCAACGGACAGGGTGAACACTGAAGCTTTCTTT
j_gene: TRBJ1-1
abundance: NA
v_gene: TRBV9
d_gene: TRBD1